The present TCR beta chain was sequenced within a study of blood T cells in healthy people across ages. Combining a sample-barcoded 5' primer with a J-beta primer mix, a second PCR ran for roughly 7 to 12 cycles. TCRdb re-analysed the 5' RACE reads in MiXCR, keeping a single row per CDR3 protein. The repertoire holds 1.5 million to 2 million distinct CDR3 sequences, with roughly 32% as singletons. Every sample yielded at least 7 million isolated PBMCs. Notes on this clonotype: Antigen specificity is unknown.

Study-wide points: As age increased, TCR beta diversity per million T cells fell in a roughly linear fashion.

In germline, CDR1 is SGHVS, CDR2 FQNEAQ. The CDR3 totals 13 residues. The V segment lost 7 bases and the J segment 9 bases; nucleotides outside the gene matches: 4. Input material: blood. The chain is built from TRBV7-8 and TRBJ2-1, with 12 bases aligning to TRBD1. The TCR comes from a woman between 25 and 40 years old in good health. The CDR3 sequence is CASMGTGGREQFF. Written as DNA, the CDR3 is TGTGCCAGCATGGGGACAGGGGGCCGTGAGCAGTTCTTC.